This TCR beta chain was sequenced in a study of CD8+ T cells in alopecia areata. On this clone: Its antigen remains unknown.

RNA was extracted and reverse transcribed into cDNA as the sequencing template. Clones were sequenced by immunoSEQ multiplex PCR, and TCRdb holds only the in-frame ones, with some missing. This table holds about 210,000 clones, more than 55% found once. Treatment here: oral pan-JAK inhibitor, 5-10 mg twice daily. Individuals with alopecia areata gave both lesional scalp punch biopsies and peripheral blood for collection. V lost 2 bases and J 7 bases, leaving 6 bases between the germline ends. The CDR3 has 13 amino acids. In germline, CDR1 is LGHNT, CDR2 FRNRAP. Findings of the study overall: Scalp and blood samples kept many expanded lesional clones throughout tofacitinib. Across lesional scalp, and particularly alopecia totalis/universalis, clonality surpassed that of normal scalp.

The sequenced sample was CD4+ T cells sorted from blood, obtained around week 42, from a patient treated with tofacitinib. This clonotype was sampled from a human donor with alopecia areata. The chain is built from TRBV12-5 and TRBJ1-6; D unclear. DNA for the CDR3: TGTGCTAGTGGTTTGAACCAGAATTCACCCCTCCACTTT. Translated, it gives CASGLNQNSPLHF.